This T cell receptor (beta chain) emerged from a study of T cells in localized non-small cell lung cancer. A note on this clone: Its cognate antigen is unknown.

The protocol was immunoSEQ multiplex PCR, while the TCRdb copy is restricted to in-frame clones and leaves out a portion. The profile shows more than 11,000 clones, approximately 89% of them singletons. The V and J ends lost 4 bases and 1 base respectively, with 12 bases between them. This CDR3 is built from 15 residues. Germline V gene lookup returns CDR1 MDHEN and CDR2 SYDVKM. Points from the study as a whole: A higher density of T cells in blood coincided with extended overall survival. For the top 100 tumor clones, a median about 56 also appeared in adjacent lung. It remains possible that heterogeneity exists, since only one tumor region was sequenced. Uninvolved adjacent lung had the highest recorded T cell clonality, with tumor below it.

This clonotype was sampled from a man aged 40 to 75 with stage III lung adenocarcinoma. The genes are TRBV28 and TRBJ2-3, with D hard to call. The sequenced sample was peripheral blood mononuclear cells, obtained before any cancer treatment. The CDR3 region has the DNA TGTGCCAGCAGTTACGGTGGGGTTGGCACAGATACGCAGTATTTT. Its translation: CASSYGGVGTDTQYF.